Each of the 19 T cell receptor beta chains below was sequenced from the same sample in a study of regulatory T cells in long-lasting Graves disease. The time point here: newly diagnosed GD, antithyroid drugs for less than 3 months. With RNA extracted from PBMCs as input, the TCR library was made. CDR3-region Arm-PCR and iRepertoire HTBI primers produced the TCR beta libraries. Using its own MiXCR run on the multiplex PCR reads, TCRdb lists one record per CDR3 protein. This sample has about 560,000 distinct CDR3 sequences, with 15% to 20% found just once. These data also featured in a second study, about T cells in Graves' hyperthyroidism and ophthalmopathy.

Sequences were derived from peripheral blood mononuclear cells (PBMCs), sampled at new diagnosis, from a patient treated with antithyroid drugs. Receptor source: a man aged 18 to 29 with Graves disease.

This clonotype has just a few counts. The chain employs TRBV7-2 and TRBJ1-5; D possibly corresponds to TRBD1 (5 bases). Germline lookup yields CDR1 SGHTA and CDR2 FQGNSA. Trimming stripped 5 bases from V and 5 bases from J, with 16 bases between. This CDR3 has 15 residues. Here the CDR3 reads CASSPGWGYDQPQHF. CDR3 in DNA: TGTGCCAGCAGCCCGGGATGGGGGTACGATCAGCCCCAGCATTTT. The full variable domain, its missing parts supplied by reference TRBV7-2 and TRBJ1-5, is GAGVSQSPSNKVTEKGKDVELRCDPISGHTALYWYRQSLGQGLEFLIYFQGNSAPDKSGLPSDRFSAERTGGSVSTLTIQRTQQEDSAVYLCASSPGWGYDQPQHFGDGTRLSIL.

This clonotype has only a few counts. The chain joins TRBV4-1 to TRBJ2-7; TRBD1 agrees at 7 bases. The junction had 8 bases not matched to a gene; V was cut back by 3 bases and J by 3 bases. The germline V gene encodes CDR1 MGHRA and CDR2 YSYEKL. The CDR3 spans 15 residues. This CDR3 reads CASSHSPGQSYEQYF. The CDR3 DNA reads as TGCGCCAGCAGCCATTCACCGGGACAGAGCTACGAGCAGTACTTC.

This clonotype was picked up many times. V and J are TRBV7-8 and TRBJ2-1; 10 bases fit TRBD2. V trimming: 3 bases; J trimming: 0 bases; junction bases outside the gene matches: 5. From germline, CDR1 is SGHVS and CDR2 FQNEAQ. The CDR3 has 17 amino acids. In DNA, the CDR3 is TGTGCCAGCAGCTTCCCTAGCGGGAGCAGCTCCTACAATGAGCAGTTCTTC. This sequence encodes CASSFPSGSSSYNEQFF. The variable domain in full, completed from reference TRBV7-8 and TRBJ2-1, reads GAGVSQSPRYKVAKRGQDVALRCDPISGHVSLFWYQQALGQGPEFLTYFQNEAQLDKSGLPSDRFFAERPEGSVSTLKIQRTQQEDSAVYLCASSFPSGSSSYNEQFFGPGTRLTVL.

In this sample, this clonotype turned up a few times. J is TRBJ2-3 and V is TRBV9; 8 bases align to TRBD1. The germline V gene encodes CDR1 SGDLS and CDR2 YYNGEE. V shed 4 bases and J 0 bases; nucleotides not matched to a gene: 10. This CDR3 region has 17 residues. The CDR3 nucleotides are TGTGCCAGCAGCCAAACCCGGACAGGGTATAGCACAGATACGCAGTATTTT. It encodes CASSQTRTGYSTDTQYF. Using reference TRBV9 and TRBJ2-3 for the parts outside the CDR3, the full variable domain is DSGVTQTPKHLITATGQRVTLRCSPRSGDLSVYWYQQSLDQGLQFLIQYYNGEERAKGNILERFSAQQFPDLHSELNLSSLELGDSALYFCASSQTRTGYSTDTQYFGPGTRLTVL.

The rearrangement joins TRBV30 to TRBJ2-7; perhaps TRBD2 as D (5 bases). V lost 2 bases and J 2 bases, leaving 13 bases between the germline ends. Germline CDR1 and CDR2: GTSNPN and SVGIG (reference sequence). This CDR3 contains 14 residues. The CDR3 loop reads CAWSWSGKPYEQYF. DNA of the CDR3: TGTGCCTGGAGTTGGTCGGGAAAGCCCTACGAGCAGTACTTC.

V usage is TRBV10-3 and J usage is TRBJ2-6; no definite D call. Between the trimmed V and J ends, which lost 2 bases and 3 bases, there was a span of 8 bases. CDR3 length: 15 amino acids. The germline V gene encodes CDR1 ENHRY and CDR2 SYGVKD. Here the CDR3 DNA reads TGTGCCATCAGTGAGATGCGAAGTGGGGCCAACGTCCTGACTTTC. As protein: CAISEMRSGANVLTF.

V usage is TRBV7-9 and J usage is TRBJ1-2, with D possibly being TRBD1 (6 bases). V was shortened by 2 bases and J by 6 bases, with 16 bases between the two germline ends. Germline CDR1 and CDR2: SEHNR and FQNEAQ (reference sequence). This CDR3 has 15 residues. The CDR3 loop reads CASSLLVSGGDGYTF. The DNA for the CDR3 is TGTGCCAGCAGCTTATTGGTATCGGGGGGCGATGGCTACACCTTC.

CDR3 sequence: CSARGRNYGYTF. Here the CDR3 DNA reads TGCAGTGCTAGAGGCCGGAACTATGGCTACACCTTC. The V and J genes are TRBV20-1 and TRBJ1-2, with no clear D. V was pared by 1 base and J by 2 bases, with 5 bases between. Germline loops: CDR1 DFQATT, CDR2 SNEGSKA (reference sequence). The CDR3 spans 12 residues.

This clonotype was seen many times. V usage is TRBV11-2 and J usage is TRBJ1-1; D is ambiguous. There are 14 residues in the CDR3. Germline V gene data show CDR1 as SGHAT and CDR2 as FQNNGV. V lost 3 bases, J lost 4 bases, and 12 bases lay in between. The CDR3 DNA is TGTGCCAGCAGCTTTTCAGGTCGTCCCACTGAAGCTTTCTTT. Its translation: CASSFSGRPTEAFF.

V usage is TRBV12-3 or TRBV12-4 and J usage is TRBJ2-7, with D tentatively TRBD1 (6 bases). The CDR3 is 14 amino acids. The V and J ends lost 3 bases and 3 bases respectively, with 12 bases between them. The CDR3: CASSFGGLHYEQYF. The DNA for the CDR3 is TGTGCCAGCAGTTTTGGGGGCCTCCACTACGAGCAGTACTTC.

In this sample, this clonotype turned up many times. The chain employs TRBV20-1 and TRBJ2-3; 9 bases line up with TRBD2. The CDR3 totals 14 residues. The junction had 6 bases not matched to a gene; V was cut back by 1 base and J by 7 bases. Per the germline V gene, CDR1 is DFQATT and CDR2 is SNEGSKA (reference sequence). In nucleotides, the CDR3 is TGCAGTGCTAGAGTGGGTAGCGGGAGAAATACGCAGTATTTT. This translates into CSARVGSGRNTQYF.

The chain couples TRBV11-2 to TRBJ2-1, with TRBD2 identical over 10 bases. Losses at the gene ends were 6 bases for V and 3 bases for J; bases not matched to a gene: 11. The CDR3 totals 17 residues. CDR1 is SGHAT and CDR2 is FQNNGV in the germline V gene. This chain's CDR3 is CASSPLGLAELYNEQFF. In nucleotides, the CDR3 is TGTGCCAGCAGTCCACTCGGACTAGCGGAACTCTACAATGAGCAGTTCTTC.

This clonotype was seen repeatedly, ten times or more. This chain joins TRBV11-2 and TRBJ2-5, with D maybe TRBD1 (6 bases). The CDR3 has 13 amino acids. Germline lookup yields CDR1 SGHAT and CDR2 FQNNGV. V shed 5 bases and J shed 5 bases, with 12 bases lying between them. The CDR3 region has the DNA TGTGCCAGCAGCACAGGGTTTCGGGAGACCCAGTACTTC. As protein: CASSTGFRETQYF.

This clonotype has more than one count but fewer than ten. This chain joins TRBV28 and TRBJ2-7; possible D gene TRBD2, 5 bases. Germline CDR1 is MDHEN and CDR2 is SYDVKM. Trimming took off 8 bases at V and 6 bases at J, with 11 bases between the two ends. The CDR3 sequence is 11 residues long. The DNA for the CDR3 is TGTGCCAGCGTAACTAGTGGCGAGCAGTACTTC. Amino acids: CASVTSGEQYF.

Details on this clonotype: This may be a read error: a much more frequent sequence differs by one nucleotide. CDR3 loop: CASSQRWERDEQFF. The CDR3, as DNA: TGTGCCAGCAGCCAAAGGTGGGAGAGGGATGAGCAGTTCTTC. The chain is built from TRBV3-1 and TRBJ2-1, with a tentative D call TRBD2 (5 bases). Germline V lookup: CDR1 LGHDT, CDR2 YNNKEL (reference sequence). This CDR3 is 14 amino acids long. Trimming left V 2 bases short and J 8 bases short, with 13 bases between.

At least ten counts were recorded for this clonotype. The chain couples TRBV28 to TRBJ2-7; D is perhaps TRBD1 (5 bases). The CDR3 sequence is 14 residues long. Germline CDR1 MDHEN, CDR2 SYDVKM. The germline V and J ends were trimmed by 6 bases and 7 bases, with 19 bases remaining between them. The CDR3 DNA sequence: TGTGCCAGCAGCCCACAGGTGCTTCTTACAGAGCAGTACTTC. Translated: CASSPQVLLTEQYF.

The rearrangement joins TRBV7-3 to TRBJ1-1; no definite D call. CDR1 and CDR2 (germline): SGHTA, FQGTGA. This CDR3 has 14 amino acids. Trimming removed 5 bases at V and 2 bases at J, with 12 bases between. The CDR3 coding sequence is TGTGCCAGCAGCCCGGCGGCGGGAAACACTGAAGCTTTCTTT. Its translation is CASSPAAGNTEAFF.

This clonotype turned up a few times. The chain links TRBV25-1 to TRBJ1-6; 9 bases fit TRBD1. CDR1 is MGHDK and CDR2 is SYGVNS in the germline V gene. This CDR3 comprises 15 residues. Trimming cost V 5 bases and J 5 bases; bases outside gene matches: 4. The CDR3 DNA follows: TGTGCCAGCAGTACAGGGGACAGGGATAATTCACCCCTCCACTTT. Protein sequence: CASSTGDRDNSPLHF.

This clonotype has a count of ten or more. The chain joins TRBV12-3 or TRBV12-4 to TRBJ1-1; weak D call: TRBD1 (5 bases). Trimming removed 0 bases at V and 3 bases at J, with 8 bases between. The CDR3 sequence is 14 residues long. The CDR3 bases are TGTGCCAGCAGTTTAGCGGGGCGTCACACTGAAGCTTTCTTT. It codes for CASSLAGRHTEAFF.